This entry lists 11 T cell receptor beta chains sequenced from one sample in a study of blood T cell repertoires in COVID-19. The repertoire was sequenced with immunoSEQ multiplex PCR; TCRdb's copy has only in-frame clones and lacks some. The table has roughly 33,000 clones, around 88% seen once. Sequencing was carried out using peripheral blood. Receptor source: a human donor in a cohort sampled during active COVID-19.

The gene calls are TRBV6-2 or TRBV6-3 and TRBJ2-1; 15 bases agree with TRBD2. The CDR3 length is 19 residues. The germline V gene has CDR1 MNHEY and CDR2 SVGEGT. J lost 3 bases, V lost 2 bases, and 8 bases had no gene match. The CDR3 DNA is TGTGCCAGCAGTTACCGCGGACTAGCGGGAGGGCGGGGCTACAATGAGCAGTTCTTC. Its protein is CASSYRGLAGGRGYNEQFF.

The CDR3 region is CASSRGGANTGELFF. CDR3 coding DNA: TGCGCCAGCAGCAGAGGGGGCGCGAACACCGGGGAGCTGTTTTTT. The chain carries TRBV4-1 and TRBJ2-2, with 7 nucleotides matching TRBD1. V was clipped by 5 bases and J by 0 bases; unmatched bases: 3. From germline, CDR1 is MGHRA and CDR2 YSYEKL. This CDR3 contains 15 residues.

The chain links TRBV11-2 to TRBJ2-7; TRBD2 matches 12 bases. The length of the CDR3 is 14 residues. The germline V gene encodes CDR1 SGHAT and CDR2 FQNNGV. The trim removed 5 bases at V and 6 bases at J, leaving 5 bases unmatched. CDR3 nucleotides: TGTGCCAGCAGCGTAACACTAGCGGGGGGCGAGCAGTACTTC. Encoded protein: CASSVTLAGGEQYF. The full variable domain, rest sourced from reference TRBV11-2 and TRBJ2-7, is EAGVAQSPRYKIIEKRQSVAFWCNPISGHATLYWYQQILGQGPKLLIQFQNNGVVDDSQLPKDRFSAERLKGVDSTLKIQPAKLEDSAVYLCASSVTLAGGEQYFGPGTRLTVT.

The V call is TRBV11-2, the J call TRBJ2-3, with TRBD1 identical over 11 bases. Germline CDR1 reads SGHAT; CDR2 reads FQNNGV. The CDR3 sequence is 16 residues long. The V and J ends lost 3 bases and 2 bases, in that order; junction bases with no gene match: 4. This CDR3 reads CASSFGQGANTDTQYF. The CDR3 bases are TGTGCCAGCAGCTTCGGACAGGGGGCTAACACAGATACGCAGTATTTT.

The genes are TRBV7-2 and TRBJ2-7; TRBD1 matches at 9 bases. The CDR3 contains 16 residues. Unmatched junction bases numbered 5, after V lost 2 bases and J lost 0 bases. CDR1 is SGHTA and CDR2 is FQGNSA in the germline V gene. The CDR3 protein is CASSLRWDRVSYEQYF. As DNA, the CDR3 is TGTGCCAGCAGCTTAAGGTGGGACAGGGTCTCCTACGAGCAGTACTTC.

This rearrangement joins TRBV19 to TRBJ1-5, with 7 bases aligning to TRBD1. Trimming removed 3 bases from V and 4 bases from J; junction bases left unmatched: 6. CDR3 size: 15 residues. Germline V lookup: CDR1 LNHDA, CDR2 SQIVND (reference sequence). DNA for the CDR3: TGTGCCAGTAGTATTGGAGGGGGCCTTAATCAGCCCCAGCATTTT. Protein product: CASSIGGGLNQPQHF.

The J gene is TRBJ1-1, the V gene TRBV10-3, with D possibly being TRBD1 (6 bases). CDR1 is ENHRY and CDR2 is SYGVKD in the germline V gene. Trimming pared 4 bases from V and 8 bases from J, leaving 17 bases between. The CDR3 runs 14 residues. As DNA, the CDR3 is TGTGCCATCAGTGTCGGTGCCTCAGGACAGGAAGCTTTCTTT. This gives the protein CAISVGASGQEAFF.

The V and J genes are TRBV7-6 and TRBJ2-6, with 11 bases matching TRBD2. The CDR3 sequence is 18 residues long. With V trimmed by 5 bases and J by 0 bases, 6 bases remained unmatched. Germline lookup yields CDR1 SGHVS and CDR2 FNYEAQ. The CDR3 region is CASSARLAGSSGANVLTF. CDR3 DNA sequence: TGTGCCAGCAGCGCCAGACTAGCGGGGAGCTCTGGGGCCAACGTCCTGACTTTC.

The chain links TRBV5-1 to TRBJ2-2, with TRBD1 matching 9 bases. The CDR3 loop spans 16 amino acids. From germline, CDR1 is SGHRS and CDR2 YFSETQ. Germline trimming cut 3 bases from V and 0 bases from J; bases unmatched to any gene: 3. CDR3 sequence reads: CASSWTGVTNTGELFF. The CDR3 bases are TGCGCCAGCAGCTGGACAGGGGTCACGAACACCGGGGAGCTGTTTTTT.

This rearrangement joins TRBV7-8 to TRBJ1-4, with unresolved D. Deletions cut 3 bases from V and 5 bases from J, with 7 bases between. Germline V gene sequence: CDR1 SGHVS, CDR2 FQNEAQ. The CDR3 is made up of 13 amino acids. The CDR3 nucleotides read TGTGCCAGCAGCTTCAGATACAATGAAAAACTGTTTTTT. Its protein product is CASSFRYNEKLFF.

The chain combines TRBV4-2 with TRBJ1-2, with TRBD1 matching 7 bases. This CDR3 comprises 13 residues. Trimming cost V 9 bases and J 6 bases; bases outside gene matches: 10. Germline V gives CDR1 LGHNA, CDR2 YNFKEQ. CDR3 protein: CASTTGVYDGYTF. DNA of the CDR3: TGTGCCAGTACTACAGGGGTATATGATGGCTACACCTTC.